A single sample gave rise to the 23 T cell receptor beta chains below, sequenced in a study of vaccination effects on CD4 cells after COVID-19. Their antigen targets remain unknown. Before any sequencing was done, the ViraFEST assay used viral peptide pools to expand antigen-specific CD4+ T cells. The culture ran for nine to ten days, and then CD4+ T cells were isolated. Each participant received a vaccine that was either BNT162b2 or mRNA-1273, given as two doses. Assay used: immunoSEQ multiplex PCR; TCRdb lists only in-frame clones, some missing. The sample lists fewer than 80,000 clones, about 74% occurring once. The sequencing here drew on CD4+ T cells from PBMCs cultured with HCoV-229E spike peptides, taken after COVID-19 vaccination. The receptors derive from a human donor who received a COVID-19 vaccine.

V gene TRBV18 combines with J gene TRBJ2-7; 7 bases match TRBD1. With 3 bases clipped from V and 6 bases from J, the junction kept 8 bases outside the gene matches. Germline values: CDR1 KGHSH, CDR2 LQKENI. The CDR3 is made up of 14 amino acids. In DNA form, the CDR3 reads TGTGCCAGCTCACCGGCTACTGAGGGGGCCGAGCAGTACGTC. It codes for CASSPATEGAEQYV.

This chain uses TRBV15 with TRBJ1-2; no reliable D call. Trimming pared 0 bases from V and 5 bases from J, leaving 7 bases between. The CDR3 spans 13 residues. CDR1 and CDR2 (germline): LNHNV, YYDKDF (reference sequence). The CDR3: CATSRESGYGYTF. In DNA form, the CDR3 reads TGTGCCACCAGCAGAGAGTCGGGATATGGCTACACCTTC.

In its sample, this clone was seen a few times. The CDR3 bases are TGTGCCACCAGTGACTCACAGGGAATAGGACAGCCCCAGCATTTT. It specifies CATSDSQGIGQPQHF. The rearrangement joins TRBV24-1 to TRBJ1-5; possible D gene TRBD1, 6 bases. The V and J ends lost 4 bases and 7 bases respectively, with 16 bases between them. The CDR3 has 15 residues. CDR1 and CDR2 (germline): KGHDR, SFDVKD.

The chain has TRBV28 and TRBJ2-1, with 12 bases lining up with TRBD1. Germline CDR1 is MDHEN and CDR2 is SYDVKM. This CDR3 spans 14 amino acids. V was pared by 10 bases and J by 6 bases, with 7 bases of the junction left unmatched. CDR3 protein: CATTGTGGFNEQFF. In nucleotides, the CDR3 is TGTGCCACCACCGGGACAGGGGGCTTCAATGAGCAGTTCTTC.

The chain carries TRBV9 and TRBJ2-5; D remains ambiguous. Trimming removed 4 bases from V and 2 bases from J, with 9 bases in between. This CDR3 has 13 amino acids. Per germline, CDR1 SGDLS and CDR2 YYNGEE. CDR3 nucleotide sequence: TGTGCCAGCAGCATGCGTGGGCAAGAGACCCAGTACTTC. Translation: CASSMRGQETQYF.

This chain uses TRBV5-1 with TRBJ1-1; D is undetermined. The ends were cut back, 3 bases at V and 2 bases at J, with 8 bases in the middle. Germline lookup yields CDR1 SGHRS and CDR2 YFSETQ. The CDR3 contains 13 residues. CDR3 in amino acids: CASSWSDNTEAFF. CDR3 coding DNA: TGCGCCAGCAGCTGGTCAGATAACACTGAAGCTTTCTTT.

The chain has TRBV25-1 and TRBJ1-4; 8 nucleotides agree with TRBD1. Losses at the gene ends were 9 bases for V and 3 bases for J; bases not matched to a gene: 12. Germline CDR1 is MGHDK and CDR2 is SYGVNS. The length of the CDR3 is 16 residues. The CDR3 DNA reads TGTGCCAGTAGAAAGACGGCAGGGGGCTCTAATGAAAAACTGTTTTTT. This sequence encodes CASRKTAGGSNEKLFF.

The rearrangement uses TRBV15 and TRBJ1-2, with a possible D match to TRBD1 (5 bases). Germline CDR1 LNHNV, CDR2 YYDKDF (reference sequence). This CDR3 is 13 amino acids long. V lost 1 base and J 7 bases, leaving 10 bases between the germline ends. The CDR3: CATSRGGALGYTF. CDR3 coding DNA: TGTGCCACCAGCAGAGGCGGGGCGCTTGGCTACACCTTC.

This sequence joins TRBV3-1 (or the pseudogene TRBV3-2) and TRBJ1-5; possibly TRBD1 for D (5 bases). This CDR3 has 14 amino acids. The V end was cut by 5 bases, the J end by 5 bases, with 13 bases between. The germline V gene has CDR1 LGHDT and CDR2 YNNKEL (reference sequence). CDR3 protein: CASSFGGVYQPQHF. CDR3 DNA sequence: TGTGCCAGCAGCTTTGGAGGGGTATATCAGCCCCAGCATTTT.

J is TRBJ2-2 and V is TRBV6-6; TRBD1 aligns across 8 bases. Germline V gene lookup returns CDR1 MNHNY and CDR2 SVGAGI (reference sequence). V shed 5 bases and J 7 bases; nucleotides not matched to a gene: 12. The CDR3 runs 16 residues. CDR3 DNA sequence: TGTGCCAGCAGTCGAAGGGCGGACAGGGTGAACGGGGAGCTGTTTTTT. Protein product: CASSRRADRVNGELFF.

This clone was seen just once. CDR3 region: CASGSGGFQETQYF. In DNA form, the CDR3 reads TGTGCCAGCGGATCGGGGGGGTTTCAAGAGACCCAGTACTTC. The chain uses TRBV3-1 (or the pseudogene TRBV3-2) and TRBJ2-5; TRBD2 agrees at 8 bases. From germline, CDR1 is LGHDT and CDR2 YNNKEL (reference sequence). J was trimmed by 2 bases and V by 8 bases; bases with no gene match: 7. The CDR3 totals 14 residues.

The chain is built from TRBV12-3 or TRBV12-4 and TRBJ1-1, with D hard to call. V lost 5 bases and J lost 1, with 5 bases in between. The CDR3 loop spans 12 amino acids. CDR3 sequence reads: CASSPGNTEAFF. The CDR3 DNA reads as TGTGCCAGCAGTCCCGGGAACACTGAAGCTTTCTTT.

The chain couples TRBV10-2 to TRBJ1-4; weak D call: TRBD1 (6 bases). Germline-derived CDR1 and CDR2 are WSHSY and SAAADI. V shed 8 bases and J shed 7 bases, with 29 bases lying between them. The length of the CDR3 is 18 residues. The CDR3 nucleotides are TGCGCCAGCGGGGATTGGGGGCGCAGGGGCAAGAAGGGTGAAAAACTGTTTTTT. This codes for CASGDWGRRGKKGEKLFF.

This clone appeared a few times. The chain recombines TRBV28 with TRBJ2-2; 8 bases agree with TRBD1. The CDR3 has 13 amino acids. With V trimmed by 6 bases and J by 4 bases, 1 base remained unmatched. CDR1 is MDHEN and CDR2 is SYDVKM in the germline V gene. The CDR3 loop is CASRQGGTGELFF. DNA for the CDR3: TGTGCCAGCAGACAGGGGGGCACCGGGGAGCTGTTTTTT.

This clone was recorded only once. V usage is TRBV7-3 and J usage is TRBJ2-5; D is ambiguous. V was shortened by 1 base and J by 5 bases, with 14 bases between the two germline ends. Germline CDR1 is SGHTA and CDR2 is FQGTGA. This CDR3 is 15 amino acids long. The CDR3 loop is CASSLSGNIGETQYF. CDR3 DNA sequence: TGTGCCAGCAGCTTAAGTGGGAACATTGGGGAGACCCAGTACTTC.

The V and J genes are TRBV11-2 and TRBJ2-1; D possibly corresponds to TRBD1 (6 bases). The CDR3 contains 16 residues. V shed 3 bases and J shed 4 bases, with 16 bases lying between them. CDR1 is SGHAT, CDR2 FQNNGV, per germline. The CDR3 DNA sequence: TGTGCCAGCAGCTTGCGCCGGGACACTTATTACAATGAGCAGTTCTTC. It yields the protein CASSLRRDTYYNEQFF.

The V gene is TRBV2, the J gene TRBJ1-5; TRBD1 aligns across 11 bases. Germline CDR1 and CDR2: SNHLY and FYNNEI. This CDR3 region has 15 residues. Unmatched junction bases numbered 8, after V lost 6 bases and J lost 7 bases. CDR3: CASRLGQGGGQPQHF. The CDR3 nucleotides read TGTGCCAGCAGGTTGGGACAGGGGGGAGGACAGCCCCAGCATTTT.

This clone turned up a few times. The genes are TRBV20-1 and TRBJ1-1; TRBD1 aligns across 8 bases. The trim removed 4 bases at V and 9 bases at J, leaving 4 bases unmatched. Per germline, CDR1 DFQATT and CDR2 SNEGSKA (reference sequence). This CDR3 spans 11 amino acids. The CDR3 region has the DNA TGCAGTGCTATCGACAGGGGAAAAGCTTTCTTT. It yields the protein CSAIDRGKAFF.

This clone was recorded a few times. The genes are TRBV7-3 and TRBJ2-1; D is possibly TRBD1 (5 bases). Trimming left V 0 bases short and J 7 bases short, with 7 bases between. Germline CDR1 is SGHTA and CDR2 is FQGTGA. This CDR3 comprises 13 residues. The CDR3 loop is CASSLTKGNEQFF. The CDR3 coding sequence is TGTGCCAGCAGCTTAACGAAGGGGAATGAGCAGTTCTTC.

The CDR3 region has the DNA TGTGCCAGCAGCCGGGACAGGGTTTACGAGCAGTACGTC. It yields the protein CASSRDRVYEQYV. This chain links TRBV5-4 with TRBJ2-7, with 9 bases aligning to TRBD1. The CDR3 contains 13 residues. V was pared by 4 bases and J by 4 bases, with 3 bases of the junction left unmatched. Germline assignment: CDR1 SGHNT and CDR2 YYREEE (reference sequence).

The chain joins TRBV6-5 to TRBJ2-7; no reliable D call. This CDR3 region has 13 residues. V shed 10 bases and J shed 6 bases, with 19 bases lying between them. Germline-derived CDR1 and CDR2 are MNHEY and SVGAGI. CDR3 bases: TGTGCCACCTCACGCCGTCTTGGCGGCGAGCAGTACGTC. It specifies CATSRRLGGEQYV.

This chain connects TRBV3-1 (or the pseudogene TRBV3-2) to TRBJ2-4; 10 nucleotides line up with TRBD2. Germline V gene sequence: CDR1 LGHDT, CDR2 YNNKEL (reference sequence). This CDR3 is 17 amino acids long. V was pared by 5 bases and J by 5 bases, with 12 bases of the junction left unmatched. The CDR3 region has the DNA TGTGCCAGCAGCGAATGGGGAGTAGCGGGGGGTCAAAACATTCAGTACTTC. This encodes CASSEWGVAGGQNIQYF.

V and J are TRBV5-1 and TRBJ1-2; 9 nucleotides agree with TRBD1. Per the germline V gene, CDR1 is SGHRS and CDR2 is YFSETQ. Germline trimming cut 4 bases from V and 2 bases from J; bases unmatched to any gene: 6. The CDR3 runs 15 residues. The DNA for the CDR3 is TGCGCCAGCAGCCAGCCGGGACAGGGAAACTATGGCTACACCTTC. It translates to CASSQPGQGNYGYTF.